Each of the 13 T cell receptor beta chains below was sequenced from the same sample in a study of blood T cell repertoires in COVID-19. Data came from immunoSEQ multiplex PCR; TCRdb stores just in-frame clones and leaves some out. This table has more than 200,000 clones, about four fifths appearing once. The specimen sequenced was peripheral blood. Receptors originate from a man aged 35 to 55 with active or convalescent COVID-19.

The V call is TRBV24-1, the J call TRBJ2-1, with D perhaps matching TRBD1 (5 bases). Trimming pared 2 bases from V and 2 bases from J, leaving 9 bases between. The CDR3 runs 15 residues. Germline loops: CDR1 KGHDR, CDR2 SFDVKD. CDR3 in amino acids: CATSDSGIPYNEQFF. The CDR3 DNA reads TGTGCCACCAGTGATTCAGGGATTCCCTACAATGAGCAGTTCTTC.

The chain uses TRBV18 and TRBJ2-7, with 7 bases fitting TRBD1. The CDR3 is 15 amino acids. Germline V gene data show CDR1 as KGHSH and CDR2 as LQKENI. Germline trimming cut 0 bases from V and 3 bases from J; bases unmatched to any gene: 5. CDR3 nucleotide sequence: TGTGCCAGCTCACCACCGGTGCAGGGGGTCTACGAGCAGTACTTC. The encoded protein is CASSPPVQGVYEQYF.

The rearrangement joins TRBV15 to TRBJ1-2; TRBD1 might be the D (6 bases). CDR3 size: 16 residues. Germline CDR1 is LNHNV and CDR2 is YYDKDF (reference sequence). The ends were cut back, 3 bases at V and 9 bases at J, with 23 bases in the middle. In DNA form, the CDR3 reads TGTGCCACCAGCAGCAAGGAAATGGGGGACATCTCCCGCTACACCTTC. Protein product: CATSSKEMGDISRYTF.

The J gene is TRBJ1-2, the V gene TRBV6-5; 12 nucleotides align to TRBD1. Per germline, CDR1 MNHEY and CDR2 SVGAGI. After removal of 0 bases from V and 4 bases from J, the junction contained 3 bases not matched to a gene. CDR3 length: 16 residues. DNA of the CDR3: TGTGCCAGCAGTTACTCGGTGGGACAGGGGGCCTATGGCTACACCTTC. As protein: CASSYSVGQGAYGYTF.

The CDR3 loop is CASSIQTGNQPQHF. CDR3 nucleotide sequence: TGCGCCAGCAGCATACAGACAGGGAATCAGCCCCAGCATTTT. The chain is built from TRBV4-1 and TRBJ1-5, with 7 nucleotides matching TRBD1. CDR3 length: 14 amino acids. V shed 5 bases, J shed 4 bases, and the junction held 5 bases outside the gene matches. Per the germline V gene, CDR1 is MGHRA and CDR2 is YSYEKL.

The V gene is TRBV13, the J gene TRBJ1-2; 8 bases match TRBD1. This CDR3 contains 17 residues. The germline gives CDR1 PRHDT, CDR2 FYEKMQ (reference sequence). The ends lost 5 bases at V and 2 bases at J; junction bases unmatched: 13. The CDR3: CASSPYTPGGANYGYTF. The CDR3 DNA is TGTGCCAGCAGCCCGTATACACCAGGGGGCGCGAACTATGGCTACACCTTC.

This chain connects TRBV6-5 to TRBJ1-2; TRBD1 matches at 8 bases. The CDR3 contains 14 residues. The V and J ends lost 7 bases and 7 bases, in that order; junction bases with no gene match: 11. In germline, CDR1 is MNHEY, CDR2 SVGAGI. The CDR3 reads CASILRAGGGGYTF. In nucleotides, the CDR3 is TGTGCCAGCATCCTACGGGCAGGGGGCGGTGGCTACACCTTC.

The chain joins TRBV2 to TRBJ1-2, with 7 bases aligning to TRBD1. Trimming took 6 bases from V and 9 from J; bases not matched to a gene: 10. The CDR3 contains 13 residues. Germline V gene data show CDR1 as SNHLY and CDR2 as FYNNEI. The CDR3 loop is CASRDTGELSYTF. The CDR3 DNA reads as TGTGCCAGCAGGGACACAGGGGAACTAAGCTACACCTTC.

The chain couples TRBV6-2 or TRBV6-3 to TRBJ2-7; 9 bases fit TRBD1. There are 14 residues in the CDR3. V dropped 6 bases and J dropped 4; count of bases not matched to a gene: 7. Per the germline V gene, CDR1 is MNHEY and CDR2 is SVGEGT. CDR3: CASSGTGTGYEQYF. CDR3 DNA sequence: TGTGCCAGCAGCGGGACAGGGACGGGGTACGAGCAGTACTTC.

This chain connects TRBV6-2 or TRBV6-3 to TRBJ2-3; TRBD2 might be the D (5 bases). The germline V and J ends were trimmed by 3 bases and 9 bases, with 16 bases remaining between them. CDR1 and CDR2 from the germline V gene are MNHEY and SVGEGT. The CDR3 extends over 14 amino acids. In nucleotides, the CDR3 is TGTGCCAGCAGTTATCCTAGCTTAGGCGACACGCAGTATTTT. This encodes CASSYPSLGDTQYF.

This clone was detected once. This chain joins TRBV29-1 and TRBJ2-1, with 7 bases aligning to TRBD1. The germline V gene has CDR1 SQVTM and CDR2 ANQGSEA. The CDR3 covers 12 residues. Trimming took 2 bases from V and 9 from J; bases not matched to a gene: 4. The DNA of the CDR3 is TGCAGCGTTGAAAAGGGGGCGGGTGAGCAGTTCTTC. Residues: CSVEKGAGEQFF.

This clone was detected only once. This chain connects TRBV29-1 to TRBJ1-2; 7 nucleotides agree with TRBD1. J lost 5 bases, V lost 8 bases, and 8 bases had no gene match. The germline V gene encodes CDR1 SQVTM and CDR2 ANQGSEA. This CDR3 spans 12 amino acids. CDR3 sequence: CSLGDSTYGYTF. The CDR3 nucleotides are TGCAGCCTCGGGGACAGCACTTATGGCTACACCTTC.

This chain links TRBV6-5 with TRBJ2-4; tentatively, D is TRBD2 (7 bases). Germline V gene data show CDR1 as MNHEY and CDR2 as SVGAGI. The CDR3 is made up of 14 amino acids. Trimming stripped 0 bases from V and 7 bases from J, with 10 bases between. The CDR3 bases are TGTGCCAGCAGTTACTCGTCGGGGGGCAACATTCAGTACTTC. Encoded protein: CASSYSSGGNIQYF.